The 18 T cell receptor beta chains presented below share a single source sample, sequenced in a study of breast tumors, draining lymph nodes, adjacent tissues. TCRdb passed the multiplex PCR reads through MiXCR, listing each CDR3 protein once. The sample lists approximately 13,000 distinct CDR3 sequences; just over 70% were seen once. Sequenced sample: tumor-adjacent breast tissue. The source of these receptors is a female donor with breast cancer. Some clones in this sample may be carry-over from other donors' samples.

The chain employs TRBV15 and TRBJ2-1, with 8 bases that match TRBD1. With V trimmed by 0 bases and J by 7 bases, 8 bases remained unmatched. The CDR3 has 16 residues. Per germline, CDR1 LNHNV and CDR2 YYDKDF (reference sequence). The CDR3 sequence is CATSRDTQGAANEQFF. In DNA, the CDR3 is TGTGCCACCAGCAGAGATACTCAGGGGGCTGCGAATGAGCAGTTCTTC.

The rearrangement joins TRBV30 to TRBJ1-1; TRBD1 is a possible D gene (5 bases). V lost 0 bases and J 0 bases, leaving 8 bases between the germline ends. The CDR3 loop spans 14 amino acids. CDR1 is GTSNPN, CDR2 SVGIG, per germline (reference sequence). For the CDR3, the DNA is TGTGCCTGGAGTGTATGGGGGGTGAACACTGAAGCTTTCTTT. Protein product: CAWSVWGVNTEAFF.

V is TRBV7-2 and J is TRBJ2-1; 7 nucleotides align to TRBD2. V dropped 5 bases and J dropped 1; count of bases not matched to a gene: 5. Germline V gene data show CDR1 as SGHTA and CDR2 as FQGNSA. This CDR3 is built from 15 residues. Here the CDR3 DNA reads TGTGCCAGCAGCACCCGGACTAGATCCTACAATGAGCAGTTCTTC. Its translation is CASSTRTRSYNEQFF.

V is TRBV9 and J is TRBJ2-5; no firm D call. The CDR3 consists of 12 residues. Looked up from germline, CDR1 is SGDLS and CDR2 is YYNGEE. V shed 0 bases and J shed 4 bases, with 4 bases lying between them. The CDR3 bases are TGTGCCAGCAGCGTAGGGGTAGAGACCCAGTACTTC. It translates to CASSVGVETQYF.

This rearrangement joins TRBV6-6 to TRBJ2-7; 12 bases match TRBD2. The CDR3 loop spans 13 amino acids. Germline V gene lookup returns CDR1 MNHNY and CDR2 SVGAGI (reference sequence). The J segment lost 4 bases and the V segment lost 5 bases, leaving 0 bases of the junction unmatched. The CDR3 sequence is CASSLAGGYEQYF. Written as DNA, the CDR3 is TGTGCCAGCAGTCTAGCGGGAGGGTACGAGCAGTACTTC.

V gene TRBV6-5 combines with J gene TRBJ2-7; D not resolved. Trimming cost V 5 bases and J 5 bases, with 10 bases left between them. The CDR3 is 12 residues long. CDR1 and CDR2 (germline): MNHEY, SVGAGI. CDR3 amino acids: CASSNQVHEQYF. The CDR3 DNA is TGTGCCAGCAGTAACCAGGTGCACGAGCAGTACTTC.

In this sample, this clonotype turned up once. The CDR3 bases are TGTGCCAGCAGTCTCCAGTCGGGGGCAGATACGCAGTATTTT. It yields the protein CASSLQSGADTQYF. The genes are TRBV6-5 and TRBJ2-3; tentative D call: TRBD2 (6 bases). Germline V gives CDR1 MNHEY, CDR2 SVGAGI. The CDR3 has 14 residues. Trimming cost V 5 bases and J 4 bases, with 13 bases left between them.

This clonotype has at least ten counts. Here the CDR3 DNA reads TGTGCCAGCAGTTATTCACGGGCCGTAGCCTCTGGGGCCAACGTCCTGACTTTC. Translated: CASSYSRAVASGANVLTF. The chain uses TRBV6-5 and TRBJ2-6; no reliable D call. This CDR3 has 18 amino acids. Trimming cost V 3 bases and J 0 bases, with 15 bases left between them. Germline assignment: CDR1 MNHEY and CDR2 SVGAGI.

The chain has TRBV5-1 and TRBJ2-1, with a weak D call TRBD2 (6 bases). The CDR3 extends over 18 amino acids. CDR1 SGHRS and CDR2 YFSETQ come from the germline V gene. Trimming removed 1 base from V and 0 bases from J, with 17 bases in between. The CDR3 DNA follows: TGCGCCAGCAGCTTGAGTACGGGACTCCGGAGCTCCTACAATGAGCAGTTCTTC. It is translated as CASSLSTGLRSSYNEQFF.

This clonotype was found many times. This rearrangement joins TRBV12-5 to TRBJ2-7; D is possibly TRBD2 (8 bases). The V gene lost 1 base and the J gene lost 3 bases, with 16 bases spanning the gap. This CDR3 comprises 16 residues. Germline V gives CDR1 LGHNT, CDR2 FRNRAP. The CDR3 region is CASGLDRGLGNYEQYF. The CDR3 bases are TGTGCTAGTGGTTTGGACAGGGGACTAGGGAACTACGAGCAGTACTTC.

The rearrangement links TRBV30 to TRBJ1-6, with D perhaps TRBD1 (6 bases). Trimming shortened V by 4 bases and J by 1 base, and 11 bases separated the two germline ends. Per the germline V gene, CDR1 is GTSNPN and CDR2 is SVGIG (reference sequence). This CDR3 is 15 amino acids long. CDR3 DNA: TGTGCCTGGACGGGGGGCATATCCTATAATTCACCCCTCCACTTT. It is translated as CAWTGGISYNSPLHF.

The chain uses TRBV12-3 or TRBV12-4 and TRBJ1-5; a weak D match, TRBD1 (5 bases). The CDR3 totals 13 residues. The CDR3 DNA reads as TGTGCTAGTGGTTTGACGGGGGATCAGCCCCAGCATTTT. Encoded protein: CASGLTGDQPQHF.

V usage is TRBV4-2 and J usage is TRBJ2-2; D uncertain. The CDR3 contains 12 residues. Germline lookup yields CDR1 LGHNA and CDR2 YNFKEQ. Trimming removed 0 bases at V and 4 bases at J, with 0 bases between. CDR3 sequence: CASSQDTGELFF. CDR3 DNA sequence: TGTGCCAGCAGCCAAGACACCGGGGAGCTGTTTTTT.

The chain joins TRBV6-2 or TRBV6-3 to TRBJ2-5; D ambiguous. The germline CDR1 and CDR2 sequences are MNHEY and SVGEGT. CDR3 size: 10 residues. Trimming removed 10 bases at V and 0 bases at J, with 3 bases between. The CDR3 protein is CATYQETQYF. The CDR3 DNA is TGTGCCACCTACCAAGAGACCCAGTACTTC.

The chain joins TRBV5-5 to TRBJ2-1; 7 positions agree with TRBD1. This CDR3 region has 15 residues. Germline CDR1 and CDR2: SGHKS and YYEKEE (reference sequence). V lost 1 base and J lost 8; bases outside the gene matches: 9. CDR3 DNA sequence: TGTGCCAGCAGCTTGTGGACAGGAGTCCGGGATGAGCAGTTCTTC. Residues: CASSLWTGVRDEQFF.

The CDR3 DNA reads TGTGCCAGCAGCCAAGAGTTCCCTAGCGGGAGCCCCTACGAGCAGTACTTC. Protein sequence: CASSQEFPSGSPYEQYF. V and J are TRBV9 and TRBJ2-7; 10 nucleotides align to TRBD2. With 4 bases clipped from V and 2 bases from J, the junction kept 12 bases outside the gene matches. The germline V gene has CDR1 SGDLS and CDR2 YYNGEE. CDR3 length: 17 amino acids.

This chain connects TRBV11-2 to TRBJ2-1; 8 bases fit TRBD1. The CDR3 sequence is 19 residues long. Trimming cost V 5 bases and J 2 bases; bases outside gene matches: 17. CDR1 and CDR2 (germline): SGHAT, FQNNGV. CDR3 residues: CASSPGGREKFGTYNEQFF. The CDR3 DNA sequence: TGTGCCAGCAGCCCAGGGGGCAGGGAGAAGTTTGGCACCTACAATGAGCAGTTCTTC. The variable domain in full, completed from reference TRBV11-2 and TRBJ2-1, reads EAGVAQSPRYKIIEKRQSVAFWCNPISGHATLYWYQQILGQGPKLLIQFQNNGVVDDSQLPKDRFSAERLKGVDSTLKIQPAKLEDSAVYLCASSPGGREKFGTYNEQFFGPGTRLTVL.

The chain uses TRBV7-8 and TRBJ2-2, with D possibly matching TRBD2 (5 bases). Looked up from germline, CDR1 is SGHVS and CDR2 is FQNEAQ. V lost 5 bases and J lost 4, with 11 bases in between. This CDR3 has 14 residues. The CDR3 region has the DNA TGTGCCAGCAGCACTGTGGCGGGCACCGGGGAGCTGTTTTTT. It specifies CASSTVAGTGELFF. The full variable domain, completed using reference TRBV7-8 and TRBJ2-2, is GAGVSQSPRYKVAKRGQDVALRCDPISGHVSLFWYQQALGQGPEFLTYFQNEAQLDKSGLPSDRFFAERPEGSVSTLKIQRTQQEDSAVYLCASSTVAGTGELFFGEGSRLTVL.